Below, 24 T cell receptor beta chains from the same sample are listed, as sequenced in a study of shared clonotypes between healthy human individuals. Only CD45RO-negative cells positively selected for CCR7 counted as naive CD8 cells, so terminally differentiated effector memory CD45RA+ cells were excluded. The table came from immunoSEQ multiplex PCR; TCRdb's copy has only in-frame clones and leaves some out. The data contain under 700,000 clones, approximately 95% of them singletons. The material sequenced was naive CD8+ T cells sorted from blood. These receptors were taken from a woman aged 30 to 39 in good health.

The V call is TRBV7-3, the J call TRBJ2-1; no clear D. The CDR3 runs to 15 residues. Germline CDR1 is SGHTA and CDR2 is FQGTGA. The V gene lost 4 bases and the J gene lost 6 bases, with 16 bases spanning the gap. As DNA, the CDR3 is TGTGCCAGCAGCTCGTCGGACCAATCCAGCAATGAGCAGTTCTTC. Amino acid sequence: CASSSSDQSSNEQFF.

This chain joins TRBV29-1 and TRBJ1-1; D is ambiguous. V shed 6 bases and J shed 3 bases, with 5 bases lying between them. This CDR3 is built from 10 residues. Germline CDR1 SQVTM, CDR2 ANQGSEA. CDR3 in amino acids: CSVRDTEAFF. In DNA form, the CDR3 reads TGCAGCGTCCGGGACACTGAAGCTTTCTTT.

This chain uses TRBV2 with TRBJ2-1; TRBD2 matches 11 bases. The CDR3 length is 15 residues. CDR1 and CDR2 (germline): SNHLY, FYNNEI. Unmatched junction bases numbered 5, after V lost 5 bases and J lost 5 bases. CDR3 in DNA: TGTGCCAGCAGTACCGGGACTAGCGGAGACAATGAGCAGTTCTTC. It translates to CASSTGTSGDNEQFF. Full variable domain (remainder filled in from reference TRBV2 and TRBJ2-1): EPEVTQTPSHQVTQMGQEVILRCVPISNHLYFYWYRQILGQKVEFLVSFYNNEISEKSEIFDDQFSVERPDGSNFTLKIRSTKLEDSAMYFCASSTGTSGDNEQFFGPGTRLTVL.

The chain combines TRBV4-1 with TRBJ2-2; TRBD2 matches 11 bases. The CDR3 consists of 17 residues. The germline V gene has CDR1 MGHRA and CDR2 YSYEKL. Losses at the gene ends were 3 bases for V and 5 bases for J; bases not matched to a gene: 8. The CDR3 loop is CASSQALAGGVTGELFF. The CDR3 bases are TGCGCCAGCAGCCAGGCCTTAGCGGGAGGGGTTACCGGGGAGCTGTTTTTT.

CDR3 DNA sequence: TGTGCCAGCTCACCGGTGGGTCGGACCACTGAAGCTTTCTTT. Translating gives CASSPVGRTTEAFF. The genes are TRBV18 and TRBJ1-1; D is unresolved. V was shortened by 3 bases and J by 4 bases, with 12 bases between the two germline ends. The V gene's germline CDR1 is KGHSH and CDR2 LQKENI. This CDR3 has 14 amino acids. Full variable domain (remainder filled in from reference TRBV18 and TRBJ1-1): NAGVMQNPRHLVRRRGQEARLRCSPMKGHSHVYWYRQLPEEGLKFMVYLQKENIIDESGMPKERFSAEFPKEGPSILRIQQVVRGDSAAYFCASSPVGRTTEAFFGQGTRLTVV.

The V and J genes are TRBV28 and TRBJ2-1; D remains unclear. Germline CDR1 reads MDHEN; CDR2 reads SYDVKM. The CDR3 spans 15 residues. V gave up 1 base and J gave up 5 bases, with 12 bases separating them. This CDR3 is CASSLSALLNNEQFF. CDR3 DNA: TGTGCCAGCAGTTTATCCGCCCTACTAAACAATGAGCAGTTCTTC.

The chain combines TRBV28 with TRBJ2-5; D call uncertain. The DNA end lines up better with TRBJ2-7; the J call may be wrong. The CDR3 runs to 13 residues. Germline loops: CDR1 MDHEN, CDR2 SYDVKM. This chain's CDR3 is CASRPLISYEQYF. CDR3 coding DNA: TGTGCCAGCAGACCACTGATCTCCTACGAGCAGTACTTC.

This sequence joins TRBV29-1 and TRBJ1-1, with D tentatively TRBD1 (6 bases). In germline, CDR1 is SQVTM, CDR2 ANQGSEA. The CDR3 has 15 amino acids. V lost 1 base, J lost 0 bases, and 12 bases lay in between. CDR3 loop: CSVEAEDSLNTEAFF. CDR3 coding DNA: TGCAGCGTTGAAGCCGAGGACAGTTTGAACACTGAAGCTTTCTTT.

The V and J genes are TRBV7-6 and TRBJ2-1; D call uncertain. V lost 3 bases to trimming and J lost 7 bases, with 25 bases between them. CDR1 and CDR2 from the germline V gene are SGHVS and FNYEAQ. The CDR3 extends over 18 amino acids. DNA of the CDR3: TGTGCCAGCAGCTTTTTGAACTCGGAAGCGTCTTGGGATAATGAGCAGTTCTTC. Its translation is CASSFLNSEASWDNEQFF.

The chain couples TRBV6-6 to TRBJ2-3, with D perhaps matching TRBD2 (6 bases). The ends were cut back, 6 bases at V and 3 bases at J, with 19 bases in the middle. This CDR3 is built from 16 residues. Germline V gives CDR1 MNHNY, CDR2 SVGAGI (reference sequence). CDR3 in amino acids: CASSPTSSEGTDTQYF. CDR3 nucleotide sequence: TGTGCCAGCAGCCCCACTAGCTCCGAAGGAACAGATACGCAGTATTTT.

This chain connects TRBV2 to TRBJ2-1; 9 positions agree with TRBD2. The ends lost 6 bases at V and 7 bases at J; junction bases unmatched: 7. Germline CDR1 and CDR2: SNHLY and FYNNEI. The length of the CDR3 is 14 residues. DNA of the CDR3: TGTGCCAGCAGGAGTAGCGGGAGTTTGAATGAGCAGTTCTTC. Its translation: CASRSSGSLNEQFF.

The rearrangement joins TRBV19 to TRBJ2-1; TRBD2 matches at 11 bases. The length of the CDR3 is 16 residues. From germline, CDR1 is LNHDA and CDR2 SQIVND (reference sequence). V lost 1 base and J lost 8; bases outside the gene matches: 7. The CDR3 spells CASSIVTSGSLHEQFF. CDR3 nucleotides: TGTGCCAGTAGTATAGTTACTAGCGGGAGTCTCCATGAGCAGTTCTTC. The full variable domain, in which reference TRBV19 and TRBJ2-1 provide the parts outside the CDR3, is DGGITQSPKYLFRKEGQNVTLSCEQNLNHDAMYWYRQDPGQGLRLIYYSQIVNDFQKGDIAEGYSVSREKKESFPLTVTSAQKNPTAFYLCASSIVTSGSLHEQFFGPGTRLTVL.

J is TRBJ2-7 and V is TRBV5-4; D is possibly TRBD1 or TRBD2 (5 bases each). Germline assignment: CDR1 SGHNT and CDR2 YYREEE (reference sequence). CDR3 length equals 13 residues. V gave up 2 bases and J gave up 5 bases, with 11 bases separating them. DNA for the CDR3: TGTGCCAGCAGCTTAGAGGGGAGCCACGAGCAGTACTTC. This translates into CASSLEGSHEQYF.

The gene calls are TRBV7-9 and TRBJ2-5; 9 bases map to TRBD2. Germline V gives CDR1 SEHNR, CDR2 FQNEAQ (reference sequence). V shed 5 bases, J shed 2 bases, and the junction held 12 bases outside the gene matches. This CDR3 is built from 17 residues. CDR3 loop: CASSPKSLAGLQETQYF. The CDR3, as DNA: TGTGCCAGCAGCCCAAAGTCGCTAGCGGGACTTCAAGAGACCCAGTACTTC.

The chain is built from TRBV13 and TRBJ1-3; D uncertain. Deletions cut 4 bases from V and 10 bases from J, with 17 bases between. Germline CDR1 is PRHDT and CDR2 is FYEKMQ (reference sequence). This CDR3 comprises 14 residues. The chain's CDR3 is CASSSREALRTIYF. Here the CDR3 DNA reads TGTGCCAGCAGCTCTCGGGAGGCCTTGAGAACCATATATTTT. Full variable domain (rest looked up from reference TRBV13 and TRBJ1-3): AAGVIQSPRHLIKEKRETATLKCYPIPRHDTVYWYQQGPGQDPQFLISFYEKMQSDKGSIPDRFSAQQFSDYHSELNMSSLELGDSALYFCASSSREALRTIYFGEGSWLTVV.

In the case of this clone: The same CDR3 can be traced to other DNA sequences in this sample. The chain carries TRBV27 and TRBJ1-3, with D possibly TRBD1 on 5 matching bases. Trimming shortened V by 6 bases and J by 1 base, and 10 bases separated the two germline ends. The CDR3 totals 14 residues. CDR1 is MNHEY, CDR2 SMNVEV, per germline (reference sequence). For the CDR3, the DNA is TGTGCCAGCAGCCCCGGGACTTCTGGAAACACCATATATTTT. It translates to CASSPGTSGNTIYF.

This chain connects TRBV5-5 to TRBJ2-2; 7 bases fit TRBD1. Germline V gene data show CDR1 as SGHKS and CDR2 as YYEKEE (reference sequence). The CDR3 consists of 14 residues. The V and J ends lost 5 bases and 4 bases, in that order; junction bases with no gene match: 5. CDR3: CASSWGQLTGELFF. DNA of the CDR3: TGTGCCAGCAGTTGGGGACAGCTCACCGGGGAGCTGTTTTTT.

As DNA, the CDR3 is TGTGCCAGTAGTCCACGTTCCAGCGGGAGTAAAAACGGGGAGCTGTTTTTT. As protein: CASSPRSSGSKNGELFF. The chain has TRBV19 and TRBJ2-2; 8 nucleotides line up with TRBD2. This CDR3 spans 17 amino acids. The V and J ends lost 5 bases and 7 bases, in that order; junction bases with no gene match: 15. Germline V gene lookup returns CDR1 LNHDA and CDR2 SQIVND (reference sequence). The full variable domain, in which reference TRBV19 and TRBJ2-2 provide the parts outside the CDR3, is DGGITQSPKYLFRKEGQNVTLSCEQNLNHDAMYWYRQDPGQGLRLIYYSQIVNDFQKGDIAEGYSVSREKKESFPLTVTSAQKNPTAFYLCASSPRSSGSKNGELFFGEGSRLTVL.

The chain uses TRBV5-4 and TRBJ2-1, with D possibly TRBD2 on 5 matching bases. The germline V gene encodes CDR1 SGHNT and CDR2 YYREEE (reference sequence). The CDR3 consists of 11 residues. V dropped 4 bases and J dropped 9 bases, with 8 bases sitting between them. The CDR3 nucleotides are TGTGCCAGCAGCACCGGAGGTGAGCAGTTCTTC. Protein product: CASSTGGEQFF.

The CDR3 DNA sequence: TGCAGCGTTGAAAGGGCTCGGACAGGGTATACCGGGGAGCTGTTTTTT. Protein sequence: CSVERARTGYTGELFF. The V and J genes are TRBV29-1 and TRBJ2-2, with TRBD1 matching over 8 bases. The CDR3 is 16 amino acids. Germline V gene lookup returns CDR1 SQVTM and CDR2 ANQGSEA. J was trimmed by 5 bases and V by 2 bases; bases with no gene match: 10.

This chain uses TRBV6-6 with TRBJ1-4; D not certain. Germline CDR1 is MNHNY and CDR2 is SVGAGI (reference sequence). The V gene lost 8 bases and the J gene lost 8 bases, with 9 bases spanning the gap. This CDR3 has 11 residues. CDR3 sequence reads: CASSLGEKLFF. The CDR3 DNA sequence: TGTGCCAGCTCGCTAGGAGAAAAACTGTTTTTT.

V is TRBV5-6 and J is TRBJ1-2; D unclear. Germline CDR1 reads SGHDT; CDR2 reads YYEEEE. V shed 5 bases and J shed 8 bases, with 16 bases lying between them. The CDR3 length is 13 residues. CDR3: CASSYGSSGGYTF. The CDR3 DNA follows: TGTGCCAGCAGTTACGGGTCTTCTGGCGGCTACACCTTC.

This chain joins TRBV30 and TRBJ1-1; D remains ambiguous. Germline V gives CDR1 GTSNPN, CDR2 SVGIG (reference sequence). Trimming left V 1 base short and J 6 bases short, with 9 bases between. The CDR3 has 12 residues. The CDR3 region is CAWSDPPAEAFF. CDR3 DNA sequence: TGTGCCTGGAGTGACCCCCCCGCTGAAGCTTTCTTT.

The rearrangement joins TRBV21-1 to TRBJ2-1. TRBV21-1 represents a pseudogene. The CDR3 totals 15 residues. CDR3 region: CASSKSLEEGNEQFF. DNA for the CDR3: TGTGCCAGCAGCAAATCATTAGAAGAAGGCAATGAGCAGTTCTTC.